One and the same sample provided the 17 T cell receptor beta chains below, sequenced in a study of blood T cells in healthy people across ages. Combining a sample-barcoded 5' primer with a J-beta primer mix, a second PCR ran for about 7 to 12 cycles. TCRdb redid the calling of the 5' RACE reads with MiXCR, one entry per CDR3 protein. The table shows some 800,000 distinct CDR3 sequences, with under 45% occurring only once. Sequenced input: blood. The receptors here all came from a man between 60 and 70 years old in good health.

This clonotype was counted only a few times. This chain joins TRBV25-1 and TRBJ2-1, with D possibly TRBD2 on 5 matching bases. CDR1 is MGHDK, CDR2 SYGVNS, per germline. CDR3 length: 16 residues. V was cut by 3 bases and J by 4 bases, with 16 bases left in between. The CDR3 nucleotides are TGTGCCAGCAGTGATCGTCGGGGAGTTACGTACAATGAGCAGTTCTTC. Encoded protein: CASSDRRGVTYNEQFF.

This clonotype came up a few times. The chain combines TRBV2 with TRBJ2-1; TRBD1 agrees at 9 bases. V trimming: 1 base; J trimming: 12 bases; junction bases outside the gene matches: 4. There are 13 residues in the CDR3. Per germline, CDR1 SNHLY and CDR2 FYNNEI. CDR3: CASSEEQGAGQFF. In DNA, the CDR3 is TGTGCCAGCAGTGAAGAACAGGGGGCCGGGCAGTTCTTC.

This clonotype has a count of ten or more. V gene TRBV29-1 combines with J gene TRBJ2-3, with D unresolved. Trimming cost V 4 bases and J 3 bases, with 8 bases left between them. The CDR3 is made up of 12 amino acids. The germline V gene has CDR1 SQVTM and CDR2 ANQGSEA. CDR3: CSVGRVTDTQYF. The CDR3 DNA is TGCAGCGTTGGACGCGTGACAGATACGCAGTATTTT.

This clonotype was observed once. The rearrangement joins TRBV13 to TRBJ2-2; D gene ambiguous. The CDR3 contains 15 residues. V was clipped by 5 bases and J by 1 base, with 11 bases between them. The germline CDR1 and CDR2 sequences are PRHDT and FYEKMQ (reference sequence). The CDR3 coding sequence is TGTGCCAGCAGCCTAGTGGGCGAGAACACCGGGGAGCTGTTTTTT. Its translation: CASSLVGENTGELFF.

V usage is TRBV7-9 and J usage is TRBJ1-4; a weak D match, TRBD1 (5 bases). The CDR3 contains 15 residues. The germline V and J ends were trimmed by 1 base and 2 bases, with 8 bases remaining between them. CDR1 is SEHNR, CDR2 FQNEAQ, per germline (reference sequence). The CDR3 DNA reads TGTGCCAGCAGCTTAGGGGACCGTACTAATGAAAAACTGTTTTTT. Protein sequence: CASSLGDRTNEKLFF.

This clonotype was found a few times. The V gene is TRBV7-2, the J gene TRBJ2-5, with 9 bases aligning to TRBD1. The CDR3 is 16 residues long. Germline values: CDR1 SGHTA, CDR2 FQGNSA. V shed 0 bases and J 4 bases; nucleotides not matched to a gene: 6. CDR3 sequence reads: CASSLAGTGRRETQYF. The CDR3 bases are TGTGCCAGCAGCTTAGCCGGGACAGGGAGAAGAGAGACCCAGTACTTC.

The V call is TRBV7-3, the J call TRBJ2-6; D gene uncertain. This CDR3 region has 18 residues. V shed 6 bases and J shed 0 bases, with 18 bases lying between them. Germline V gene sequence: CDR1 SGHTA, CDR2 FQGTGA. The CDR3 reads CASSYNVAGRSGANVLTF. The CDR3 DNA sequence: TGTGCCAGCAGTTATAACGTGGCAGGCCGCTCTGGGGCCAACGTCCTGACTTTC.

CDR3 DNA: TGTGCCAGCAGTTTTCGTAGGGGGTATACTTTGGATACGCAGTATTTT. Its protein product is CASSFRRGYTLDTQYF. The genes are TRBV12-3 or TRBV12-4 and TRBJ2-3; D possibly corresponds to TRBD1 (6 bases). V lost 3 bases to trimming and J lost 6 bases, with 19 bases between them. The length of the CDR3 is 16 residues.

This rearrangement joins TRBV3-1 to TRBJ2-7; D tentatively fits TRBD1 or TRBD2 (5 bases each). Trimming took 0 bases from V and 2 from J, leaving 17 bases between them. Germline CDR1 and CDR2: LGHDT and YNNKEL (reference sequence). The CDR3 length is 17 residues. CDR3 bases: TGTGCCAGCAGCCAAGAGCTGAGGTTGAGGGGCCCCTACGAGCAGTACTTC. Protein sequence: CASSQELRLRGPYEQYF.

This clonotype was counted a few times. V is TRBV29-1 and J is TRBJ2-7; perhaps TRBD1 as D (5 bases). Looked up from germline, CDR1 is SQVTM and CDR2 is ANQGSEA. Trimming pared 4 bases from V and 0 bases from J, leaving 13 bases between. The CDR3 is 14 amino acids. The CDR3 region has the DNA TGCAGCGTTGTGGGGCAGGGTAGCTCCTACGAGCAGTACTTC. It is translated as CSVVGQGSSYEQYF.

In regard to this clonotype: An end of the junction does not agree with germline; a read error may underlie this. This chain uses TRBV27 with TRBJ1-1, with D possibly being TRBD1 (5 bases). The CDR3 contains 15 residues. Germline V gene lookup returns CDR1 MNHEY and CDR2 SMNVEV (reference sequence). This chain's CDR3 is CVSSYESGGNTEAFF. The CDR3 nucleotides read TGTGTCAGCAGTTATGAATCCGGGGGGAACACTGAAGCTTTCTTT.

This clonotype occurred a few times. The genes are TRBV27 and TRBJ1-1, with 10 positions matching TRBD1. Germline V CDR1 and CDR2: MNHEY, SMNVEV (reference sequence). Trimming took 3 bases from V and 4 from J; bases not matched to a gene: 2. The CDR3 covers 14 residues. The CDR3 region is CASSLGTGVTEAFF. CDR3 in DNA: TGTGCCAGCAGTTTGGGGACAGGGGTCACTGAAGCTTTCTTT.

This clonotype appeared a few times. This chain uses TRBV25-1 with TRBJ1-2; the D gene is possibly TRBD1 (5 bases). V lost 9 bases to trimming and J lost 5 bases, with 10 bases between them. The CDR3 is 11 residues long. Germline V gene sequence: CDR1 MGHDK, CDR2 SYGVNS. The CDR3 sequence: CASSGGYGYTF. The CDR3 DNA sequence: TGTGCCAGTTCCGGGGGTTATGGCTACACCTTC.

This chain uses TRBV7-3 with TRBJ1-1; a possible D gene is TRBD1 (6 bases). The ends were cut back, 3 bases at V and 0 bases at J, with 14 bases in the middle. The CDR3 is made up of 16 amino acids. Germline values: CDR1 SGHTA, CDR2 FQGTGA. CDR3 nucleotide sequence: TGTGCCAGCAGCTTGACTGGGGGGCTTATGAACACTGAAGCTTTCTTT. Its protein product is CASSLTGGLMNTEAFF. Combining the CDR3 with reference TRBV7-3 and TRBJ1-1 gives the whole variable domain GAGVSQTPSNKVTEKGKYVELRCDPISGHTALYWYRQSLGQGPEFLIYFQGTGAADDSGLPNDRFFAVRPEGSVSTLKIQRTERGDSAVYLCASSLTGGLMNTEAFFGQGTRLTVV.

This chain uses TRBV6-6 with TRBJ2-5; no clear D gene. V lost 2 bases and J 3 bases, leaving 10 bases between the germline ends. The CDR3 spans 14 residues. Germline CDR1 reads MNHNY; CDR2 reads SVGAGI (reference sequence). This CDR3 is CASSYEALKETQYF. The DNA for the CDR3 is TGTGCCAGCAGTTACGAAGCCTTAAAAGAGACCCAGTACTTC.

The rearrangement links TRBV28 to TRBJ1-2; maybe TRBD1 (5 bases). The CDR3 is 14 amino acids. In germline, CDR1 is MDHEN, CDR2 SYDVKM. Trimming cost V 7 bases and J 5 bases, with 17 bases left between them. The CDR3, as DNA: TGTGCCAGCAATCTAGATCGTGGGGGTTATGGCTACACCTTC. This sequence encodes CASNLDRGGYGYTF.

The V call is TRBV12-3 or TRBV12-4, the J call TRBJ2-1; the D is unclear. Trimming pared 6 bases from V and 5 bases from J, leaving 14 bases between. The CDR3 has 14 amino acids. CDR3 in DNA: TGTGCCAGCAGCCCGATCAGATCCCACAATGAGCAGTTCTTC. This sequence encodes CASSPIRSHNEQFF.